This T cell receptor (beta chain) is from a study of blood T cell repertoires in COVID-19. Seattle's enrolled individuals joined amid active infection and were then monitored longitudinally. The CDR3 length is 15 residues. The V and J ends lost 6 bases and 4 bases, in that order; junction bases with no gene match: 8. Germline loops: CDR1 LNHDA, CDR2 SQIVND (reference sequence). Original analysis: Scientists estimated how many nucleated cells there were by amplifying reference gene primers. The data were produced by immunoSEQ multiplex PCR, yet TCRdb's version contains in-frame clones alone and is incomplete. V, J and clone size are those of that table, while D and trimming were read from the DNA. The sample lists 150,000 to 200,000 clones, approximately 85% occurring once.

The chain couples TRBV19 to TRBJ1-1, with TRBD1 matching 10 bases. The source material was peripheral blood. This receptor was obtained from a woman aged 50 to 60 with COVID-19, enrolled during active disease. CDR3 loop: CASRDGTGVFTEAFF. The CDR3 DNA follows: TGTGCCAGTAGAGATGGGACAGGGGTTTTCACTGAAGCTTTCTTT. Supplemented by reference TRBV19 and TRBJ1-1, the full variable domain reads DGGITQSPKYLFRKEGQNVTLSCEQNLNHDAMYWYRQDPGQGLRLIYYSQIVNDFQKGDIAEGYSVSREKKESFPLTVTSAQKNPTAFYLCASRDGTGVFTEAFFGQGTRLTVV.